The 2 T cell receptor beta chains below all came from one sample that was sequenced in a study of T cell responses to AZD1222 COVID-19 vaccine. Data came from immunoSEQ multiplex PCR; TCRdb stores just in-frame clones and leaves some out. The table records roughly 120,000 clones, roughly 88% of them present only once. Sequencing was performed on peripheral blood, taken on day 0 of AZD1222 vaccination. These receptors were obtained from an adult in good health.

The gene calls are TRBV18 and TRBJ2-2; 12 bases are a match to TRBD1. In germline, CDR1 is KGHSH, CDR2 LQKENI. This CDR3 is 15 amino acids long. Germline trimming cut 2 bases from V and 11 bases from J; bases unmatched to any gene: 6. Here the CDR3 DNA reads TGTGCCAGCTCACCATATGGGACAGGGGGCAGCGAGCTGTTTTTT. It is translated as CASSPYGTGGSELFF.

V usage is TRBV6-2 or TRBV6-3 and J usage is TRBJ1-1; D is unclear. V dropped 5 bases and J dropped 8 bases, with 12 bases sitting between them. CDR1 is MNHEY, CDR2 SVGEGT, per germline. The CDR3 is 12 residues long. In DNA form, the CDR3 reads TGTGCCAGCAGTCAGCCGACGGTGGAAGCTTTCTTT. Encoded protein: CASSQPTVEAFF.